Listed below are T cell receptor beta chains from one sample, sequenced in a study of cytomegalovirus exposure and HLA in healthy donors. Sequenced by immunoSEQ multiplex PCR; TCRdb stores in-frame clones only, minus some. Here the sample spans roughly 140,000 clones, around 77% being singletons. The sample consisted of PBMCs. These receptors were taken from a woman in her 40s in good health and CMV-seropositive. CDR3s include the opening cysteine and the closing phenylalanine or tryptophan. The order of the fields is clone size, D gene, CDR3 length, V gene, J gene, CDR3 protein, CDR3 DNA. The D gene is left open where the match is weak. Clone size is shown for a subset of rows, as once, few, many or a class of expanded clone.

>.|.|16|TRBV6-1|TRBJ1-3
CASSEAWSGSGNTIYF
TGTGCCAGCAGTGAAGCGTGGTCGGGCTCTGGAAACACCATATATTTT
>.|TRBD1|16|TRBV28|TRBJ1-2
CASSASDRAPFYGYTF
TGTGCCAGCAGTGCCTCCGACAGGGCCCCTTTCTATGGCTACACCTTC
>.|.|14|TRBV4-1|TRBJ2-3
CASSQELGADTQYF
TGCGCCAGCAGCCAAGAGTTAGGAGCTGACACGCAGTATTTT
>.|.|15|TRBV7-2|TRBJ1-3
CASSSMGARGNTIYF
TGTGCCAGCAGCTCGATGGGGGCGCGGGGAAACACCATATATTTT
>.|.|15|TRBV7-9|TRBJ1-4
CASSPTGQFNEKLFF
TGTGCCAGCAGCCCGACAGGACAGTTCAATGAAAAACTGTTTTTT
>.|TRBD2|18|TRBV4-1|TRBJ2-3
CASSQHATLAQTTDTQYF
TGCGCCAGCAGCCAACATGCTACACTAGCGCAGACGACAGATACGCAGTATTTT
>.|TRBD1|15|TRBV27|TRBJ1-3
CASSRGGSSGNTIYF
TGTGCCAGCAGTCGAGGGGGCTCTTCTGGAAACACCATATATTTT
>once|.|17|TRBV19|TRBJ1-1
CASSLTGGPAARTKAFF
TGTGCCAGTAGTCTAACCGGGGGGCCCGCCGCGCGCACTAAAGCTTTCTTT
>.|TRBD1|14|TRBV30|TRBJ1-2
CAWNRDRAGYGYTF
TGTGCCTGGAACCGGGACAGGGCTGGGTATGGCTACACCTTC
>.|TRBD2|16|TRBV5-6|TRBJ2-3
CASSLDRGGRTDTQYF
TGTGCCAGCAGCTTGGATCGGGGGGGCCGTACAGATACGCAGTATTTT
>few|TRBD1|13|TRBV6-5|TRBJ1-2
CASSRKGARGYTF
TGTGCCAGCAGTCGAAAGGGGGCGCGGGGCTACACCTTC
>few|TRBD2|14|TRBV10-3|TRBJ2-3
CAISPGTSGDTQYF
TGTGCCATCAGTCCCGGGACTAGCGGGGATACGCAGTATTTT
>few|.|14|TRBV5-4|TRBJ1-2
CASSKLGVNYGYTF
TGTGCCAGCAGCAAGTTAGGGGTCAACTATGGCTACACCTTC
>few|TRBD2|15|TRBV28|TRBJ2-6
CASSPSGVGANVLTF
TGTGCCAGCAGTCCGAGCGGGGTCGGGGCCAACGTCCTGACTTTC
>.|TRBD1|15|TRBV7-9|TRBJ1-2
CASSLVPKGADGYTF
TGTGCCAGCAGCTTAGTCCCTAAGGGGGCGGATGGCTACACCTTC
>.|TRBD1|15|TRBV5-1|TRBJ1-1
CASSGTGGMNTEAFF
TGCGCCAGCAGCGGGACAGGGGGCATGAACACTGAAGCTTTCTTT
>.|.|14|TRBV5-1|TRBJ2-7
CASSLRTGGGEQYF
TGCGCCAGCAGCTTGAGGACAGGAGGGGGCGAGCAGTACTTC
>.|.|15|TRBV2|TRBJ1-2
CASIPGGARNYGYTF
TGTGCCAGCATCCCTGGCGGGGCGAGAAACTATGGCTACACCTTC
>.|TRBD1|15|TRBV11-2|TRBJ2-2
CASSPGTGGTGELFF
TGTGCCAGCAGCCCCGGGACAGGGGGAACCGGGGAGCTGTTTTTT
>few|.|12|TRBV25-1|TRBJ1-1
CASFRTVTEAFF
TGTGCCAGTTTCCGGACAGTCACTGAAGCTTTCTTT
>.|TRBD2|15|TRBV7-9|TRBJ2-5
CASSPPGGGAETQYF
TGTGCCAGCAGCCCACCCGGGGGGGGCGCGGAGACCCAGTACTTC
>once|.|14|TRBV5-1|TRBJ2-3
CASSLGGHTDTQYF
TGCGCCAGCAGCTTGGGGGGCCACACAGATACGCAGTATTTT
>few|.|12|TRBV7-9|TRBJ2-5
CASSLSVETQYF
TGTGCCAGCAGCTTATCTGTGGAGACCCAGTACTTC
>.|.|15|TRBV5-1|TRBJ1-1
CASSLIGARNTEAFF
TGCGCCAGCAGCTTGATAGGGGCTCGGAACACTGAAGCTTTCTTT
>few|.|14|TRBV5-1|TRBJ1-1
CASSLSREIGEAFF
TGCGCCAGCAGCTTAAGTAGGGAGATTGGTGAAGCTTTCTTT
>.|.|13|TRBV2|TRBJ1-2
CASSDGQNYGYTF
TGTGCCAGCAGTGATGGTCAGAACTATGGCTACACCTTC
>.|TRBD2|16|TRBV7-2|TRBJ2-3
CASSPRVAGSTDTQYF
TGTGCCAGCAGCCCCCGGGTAGCGGGTAGCACAGATACGCAGTATTTT
>.|TRBD1|15|TRBV28|TRBJ1-3
CASMGTAYSGNTIYF
TGTGCCAGCATGGGGACAGCTTACTCTGGAAACACCATATATTTT
>.|.|12|TRBV7-2|TRBJ2-1
CASSRAGGKQFF
TGTGCCAGCAGCCGAGCTGGGGGCAAGCAGTTCTTC
>.|TRBD1|16|TRBV9|TRBJ2-2
CASSVGQGANTGELFF
TGTGCCAGCAGCGTAGGACAGGGGGCAAACACCGGGGAGCTGTTTTTT
>.|.|13|TRBV6-1|TRBJ1-4
CASSDLISGELFF
TGTGCCAGCAGTGACCTAATATCCGGGGAACTGTTTTTT
>.|TRBD1|15|TRBV7-2|TRBJ1-3
CASSLAQGGGNTIYF
TGTGCCAGCAGCTTAGCCCAGGGGGGTGGAAACACCATATATTTT
>once|.|15|TRBV29-1|TRBJ1-1
CSVGKGPASNTEAFF
TGCAGCGTTGGGAAGGGGCCAGCATCGAACACTGAAGCTTTCTTT
>.|.|14|TRBV11-1|TRBJ2-6
CASREGGGANVLTF
TGTGCCAGCAGAGAGGGCGGTGGGGCCAACGTCCTGACTTTC
>.|TRBD2|14|TRBV5-1|TRBJ2-5
CASSPGLAASEQYF
TGCGCCAGCAGCCCCGGACTAGCGGCAAGTGAGCAGTACTTC
>.|.|13|TRBV7-9|TRBJ1-2
CASSVGQNYGYTF
TGTGCCAGCAGCGTAGGACAGAACTATGGCTACACCTTC
>once|.|16|TRBV7-6|TRBJ2-2
CASSLWRGLNTGELFF
TGTGCCAGCAGCTTATGGAGGGGGCTGAACACCGGGGAGCTGTTTTTT
>.|TRBD2|16|TRBV15|TRBJ2-3
CATSREETSGLDTQYF
TGTGCCACCAGCAGAGAGGAGACTAGCGGGTTAGATACGCAGTATTTT
>.|.|13|TRBV25-1|TRBJ1-2
CASSGWGDYGYTF
TGTGCCAGCAGTGGTTGGGGGGACTATGGCTACACCTTC
>few|TRBD1|13|TRBV2|TRBJ2-7
CASRRTGKYEQYF
TGTGCCAGCAGGCGGACAGGGAAATACGAGCAGTACTTC
>.|TRBD2|16|TRBV7-2|TRBJ2-2
CASSSPAGGSTGELFF
TGTGCCAGCAGCTCGCCAGCGGGGGGGTCGACCGGGGAGCTGTTTTTT
>.|.|14|TRBV27|TRBJ2-7
CASSERGTGYEQYF
TGTGCCAGCAGCGAAAGGGGAACAGGCTACGAGCAGTACTTC